This T cell receptor (beta chain) was sequenced for a study of cytomegalovirus exposure and HLA in healthy donors. Across the study: T cells numbering 150 million to 200 million yielded more than 100 million unique TCR beta sequences in an earlier analysis. Notes on the study in general: More than 15,000 TCR beta sequences were associated with HLA alleles at 0.05 false discovery rate in a later analysis.

V lost 3 bases and J lost 4, with 9 bases in between. CDR1 and CDR2 (germline): KGHSH, LQKENI. The length of the CDR3 is 13 residues. This PCR relied on a set of 60 Vbeta primers and 13 Jbeta primers. In the authors' methods: Later analysis identified 80 million to 85 million unique TCR beta chains, 9 million to 13 million shared. Measured with immunoSEQ multiplex PCR; TCRdb has only the in-frame clones, and not every one. V and J calls and clone size come straight from that table; D and trimming were deduced from the DNA. The repertoire holds under 200,000 clones, with less than 90% as singletons. A remark on this clone: Its antigen is currently unknown.

Nominally healthy donors provided the samples, though records likely missed some immune exposures. The receptor was derived from a male donor in good health and CMV-seropositive. The sequencing sample was made of PBMCs. V is TRBV18 and J is TRBJ2-5, with a possible D match to TRBD2 (6 bases). The CDR3 DNA is TGTGCCAGCTCACCTTTCGGGGGAGAGACCCAGTACTTC. Translated, it gives CASSPFGGETQYF.